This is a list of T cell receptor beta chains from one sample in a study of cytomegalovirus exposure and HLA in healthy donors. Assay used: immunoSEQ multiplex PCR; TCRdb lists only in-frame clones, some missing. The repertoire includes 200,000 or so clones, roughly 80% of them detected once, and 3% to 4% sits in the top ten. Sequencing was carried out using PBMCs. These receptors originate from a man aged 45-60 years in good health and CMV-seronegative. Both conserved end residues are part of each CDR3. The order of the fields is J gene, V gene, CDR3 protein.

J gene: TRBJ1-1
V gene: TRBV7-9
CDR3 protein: CASSLAGLEAFF

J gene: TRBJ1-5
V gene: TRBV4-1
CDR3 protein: CASSQVTGGLNQPQHF

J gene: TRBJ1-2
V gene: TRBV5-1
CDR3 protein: CASSLQGANYGYTF

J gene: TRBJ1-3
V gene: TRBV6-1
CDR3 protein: CASSEDAGTGNTIYF

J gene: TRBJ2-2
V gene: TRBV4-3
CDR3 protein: CASSRRPQGDTGELFF

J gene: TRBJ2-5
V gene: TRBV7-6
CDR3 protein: CASSPTSGIKQETQYF

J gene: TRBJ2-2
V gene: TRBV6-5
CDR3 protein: CASSPLTGGVGELFF

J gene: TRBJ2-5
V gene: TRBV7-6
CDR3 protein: CASSPLGQKETQYF

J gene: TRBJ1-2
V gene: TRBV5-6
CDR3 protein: CASSLISGTLVYGYTF

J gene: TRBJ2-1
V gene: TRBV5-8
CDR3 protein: CASIRRGNEQFF

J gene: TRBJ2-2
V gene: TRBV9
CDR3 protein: CASSLQGTGELFF

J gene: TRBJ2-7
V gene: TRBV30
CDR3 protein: CAWEGVGFRYF

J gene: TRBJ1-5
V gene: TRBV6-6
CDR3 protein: CASSPWTDGQPQHF

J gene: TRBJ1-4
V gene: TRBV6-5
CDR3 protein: CASSLQGKSEKLFF

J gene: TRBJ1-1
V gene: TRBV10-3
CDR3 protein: CAITSDLGTEAFF

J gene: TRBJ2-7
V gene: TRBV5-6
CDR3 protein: CASSLVRGEQYF

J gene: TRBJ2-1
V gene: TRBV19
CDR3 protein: CASSIDGGGASYNEQFF

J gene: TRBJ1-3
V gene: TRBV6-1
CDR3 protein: CASSVSQGFAGNTIYF

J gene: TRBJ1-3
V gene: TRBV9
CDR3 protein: CASSVDPGEGNTIYF

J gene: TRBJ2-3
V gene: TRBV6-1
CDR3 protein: CASSGGAHTQYF

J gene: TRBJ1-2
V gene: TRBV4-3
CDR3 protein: CASSQDRQGAYYGYTF

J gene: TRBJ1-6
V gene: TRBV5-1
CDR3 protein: CASSWGDRGRDSPLHF

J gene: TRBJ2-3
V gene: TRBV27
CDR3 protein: CASSLWTGGADTQYF

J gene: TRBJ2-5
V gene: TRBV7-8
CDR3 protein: CASSFGRGGETQYF

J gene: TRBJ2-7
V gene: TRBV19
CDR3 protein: CASSIGGFEQYF

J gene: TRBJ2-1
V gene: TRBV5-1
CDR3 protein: CASSLENEQFF

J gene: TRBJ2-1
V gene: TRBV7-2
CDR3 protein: CASSPGAGSGKFF

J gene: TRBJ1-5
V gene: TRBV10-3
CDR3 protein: CAISESTGLGQPQHF

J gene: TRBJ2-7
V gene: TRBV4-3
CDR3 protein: CASSLEPSGGLYEQYF

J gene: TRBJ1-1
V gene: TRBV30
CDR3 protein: CAWSRRGNTEAFF

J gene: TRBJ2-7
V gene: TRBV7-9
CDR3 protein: CSSSLGQNSYEQYF

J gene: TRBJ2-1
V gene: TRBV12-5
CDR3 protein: CASGLVRILAGGHNEQFF

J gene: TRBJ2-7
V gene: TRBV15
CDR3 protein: CATSPMGGNSYEQYF

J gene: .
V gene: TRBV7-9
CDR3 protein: CASSGRTGGHSYEQYF

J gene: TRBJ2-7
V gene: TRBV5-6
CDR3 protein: CASSSPSGQIRGEQYF

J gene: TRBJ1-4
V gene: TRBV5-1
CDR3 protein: CASSDSQGTNEKLFF

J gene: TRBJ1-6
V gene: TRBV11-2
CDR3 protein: CASSVGKGLGRNSPLHF

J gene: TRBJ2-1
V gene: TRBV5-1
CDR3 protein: CASSFPGGYNEQFF

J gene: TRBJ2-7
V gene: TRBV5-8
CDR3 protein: CASSLGLTYEQYF

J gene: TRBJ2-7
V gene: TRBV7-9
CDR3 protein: CASSSGLAGGNYNF

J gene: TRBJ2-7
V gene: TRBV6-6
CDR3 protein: CASARTGRDEQYF

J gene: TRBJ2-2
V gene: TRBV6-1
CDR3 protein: CASSEGQTGELFF

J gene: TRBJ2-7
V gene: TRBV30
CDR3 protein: CAWSVYIGEQYF

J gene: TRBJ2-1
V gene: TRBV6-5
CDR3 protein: CASSWGDRDNYNEQFF

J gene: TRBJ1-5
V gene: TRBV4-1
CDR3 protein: CASSKEPEGQPQHF

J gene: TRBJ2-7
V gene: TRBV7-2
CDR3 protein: CASSLEGGTGIFEQYF

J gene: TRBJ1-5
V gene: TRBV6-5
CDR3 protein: CASRGALEQPQHF

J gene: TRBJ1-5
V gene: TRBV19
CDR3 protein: CASSIELSQPQHF

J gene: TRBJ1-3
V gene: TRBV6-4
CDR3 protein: CASSDGQGEWWKNAIYF

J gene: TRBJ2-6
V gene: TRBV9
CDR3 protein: CASSEGSYGPSGANVLTF

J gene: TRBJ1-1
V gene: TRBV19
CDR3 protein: CASSARTAFGEAFF

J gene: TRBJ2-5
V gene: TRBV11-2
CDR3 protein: CASSLDSAGQETQYF

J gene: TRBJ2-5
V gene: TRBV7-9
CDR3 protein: CSSSLTSGGYQETQYF

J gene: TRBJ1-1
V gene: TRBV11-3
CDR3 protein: CASSLGQSNTEAFF

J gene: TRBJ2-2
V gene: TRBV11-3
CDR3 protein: CASSLGGLQNTGELFF

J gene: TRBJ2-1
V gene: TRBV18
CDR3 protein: CASSPRGGRNEQFF

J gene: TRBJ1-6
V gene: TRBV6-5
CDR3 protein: CVYGDRDSPLHF